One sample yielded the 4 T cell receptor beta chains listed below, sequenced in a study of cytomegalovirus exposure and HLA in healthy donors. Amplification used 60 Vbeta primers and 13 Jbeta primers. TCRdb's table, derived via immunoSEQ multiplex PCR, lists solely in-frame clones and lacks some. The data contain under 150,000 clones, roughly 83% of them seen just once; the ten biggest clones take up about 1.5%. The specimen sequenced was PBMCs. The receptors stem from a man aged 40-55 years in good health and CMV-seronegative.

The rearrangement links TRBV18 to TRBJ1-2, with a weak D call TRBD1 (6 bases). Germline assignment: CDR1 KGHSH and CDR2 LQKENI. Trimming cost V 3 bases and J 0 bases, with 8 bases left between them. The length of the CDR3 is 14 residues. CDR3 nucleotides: TGTGCCAGCTCACCGGACAGCTCTAACTATGGCTACACCTTC. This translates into CASSPDSSNYGYTF.

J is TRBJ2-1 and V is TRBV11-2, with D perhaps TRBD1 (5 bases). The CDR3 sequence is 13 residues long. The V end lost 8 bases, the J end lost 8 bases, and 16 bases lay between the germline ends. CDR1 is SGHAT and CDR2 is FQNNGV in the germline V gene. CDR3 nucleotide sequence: TGTGCCAGCCGAGACAGTGCGGTCGATGAGCAGTTCTTC. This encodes CASRDSAVDEQFF.

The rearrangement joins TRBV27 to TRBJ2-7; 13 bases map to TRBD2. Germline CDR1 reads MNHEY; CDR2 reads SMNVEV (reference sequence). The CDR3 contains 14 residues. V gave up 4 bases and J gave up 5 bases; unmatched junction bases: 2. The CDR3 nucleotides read TGTGCCAGCAGTTGGGGACTAGCGGGAAACGAGCAGTACTTC. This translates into CASSWGLAGNEQYF.

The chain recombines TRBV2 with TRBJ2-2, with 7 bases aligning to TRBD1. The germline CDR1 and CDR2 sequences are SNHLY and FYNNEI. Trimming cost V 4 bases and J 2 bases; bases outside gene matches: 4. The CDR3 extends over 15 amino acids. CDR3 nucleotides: TGTGCCAGCAGTGCCGACAGGGTCAACACCGGGGAGCTGTTTTTT. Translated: CASSADRVNTGELFF. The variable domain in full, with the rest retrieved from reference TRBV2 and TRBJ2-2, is EPEVTQTPSHQVTQMGQEVILRCVPISNHLYFYWYRQILGQKVEFLVSFYNNEISEKSEIFDDQFSVERPDGSNFTLKIRSTKLEDSAMYFCASSADRVNTGELFFGEGSRLTVL.